The rows below give T cell receptor beta chains drawn from one sample of a study of preoperative IRX-2 immunotherapy in early breast cancer. Profiling relied on immunoSEQ multiplex PCR, and the TCRdb table lists in-frame clones only, not all of them. The profile shows roughly 2,500 clones, roughly 80% of them singletons. Source: tumor tissue, taken before IRX-2 immunotherapy. All receptors derive from a human donor with breast cancer. Each CDR3 is given with its conserved first and last residue. A D gene is named only where the DNA matches it firmly. The size field is filled for only some rows; it gives once, few, many or a size class.

j_call d_call v_call clone_size cdr3_aa cdr3_nt
TRBJ2-1 TRBD2 TRBV29-1 - CSVEAGGSNEQFF TGCAGCGTTGAGGCGGGGGGGTCCAATGAGCAGTTCTTC
TRBJ1-2 - TRBV14 - CASSQHGRGNYGYTF TGTGCCAGCAGCCAACACGGGAGGGGCAACTATGGCTACACCTTT
TRBJ1-1 - TRBV23-1 once CASSPRRGTPLNTEAFF TGCGCCAGCAGTCCCCGACGGGGGACCCCCCTGAACACTGAAGCTTTCTTT
TRBJ1-1 - TRBV11-3 - CASSLIQVWTSEAFF TGTGCCAGCAGCTTAATCCAGGTGTGGACTTCCGAAGCTTTCTTT
TRBJ1-2 TRBD1 TRBV6-8 - CASSPGGLYGYTF TGTGCCAGCAGTCCAGGGGGCCTCTATGGCTACACCTTC
TRBJ2-1 - TRBV6-8 - CASSDSYKNEQFF TGTGCCAGCAGTGACTCTTACAAGAATGAGCAGTTCTTC
TRBJ2-1 TRBD2 TRBV6-4 - CASSGTSGRDWFF TGTGCCAGCAGTGGGACTAGCGGGAGGGACTGGTTCTTC
TRBJ2-1 TRBD2 TRBV5-1 - CASSHRVVGRDSYNEQFF TGCGCCAGCAGCCACCGGGTCGTCGGGAGGGACTCCTACAATGAGCAGTTCTTC
TRBJ2-2 - TRBV7-6 - CASTASAANTGELFF TGTGCCAGCACCGCTTCGGCAGCCAACACCGGGGAGCTGTTTTTT
TRBJ1-2 - TRBV5-1 - CASSSSPEVHGYTF TGCGCCAGCAGCTCCAGTCCGGAGGTTCATGGCTACACCTTC
TRBJ2-7 - TRBV11-3 - CASSLERRVTYEQYF TGTGCCAGCAGCTTAGAAAGGAGGGTGACCTACGAGCAGTACTTC
TRBJ1-1 - TRBV22-1 - CASSLSRQGNTEAFF TGTGCCAGCAGTTTATCGAGACAGGGGAACACTGAAGCTTTCTTT
TRBJ1-5 - TRBV5-1 - CASSFYPGDSNQPQHF TGCGCCAGCAGCTTCTACCCAGGGGATAGCAATCAGCCCCAGCATTTT
TRBJ1-3 - TRBV1 - CASSRDSTGGGLGNTIYF TGCGCCAGCAGCCGGGATTCCACAGGGGGGGGTTTGGGAAACACCATATATTTT
TRBJ2-4 - TRBV19 - CASRSGANIQYF TGTGCCAGTAGATCAGGGGCGAACATTCAGTACTTC
TRBJ2-1 - TRBV29-1 - CSVGQEFLNEQFF TGCAGCGTTGGACAGGAATTTCTAAATGAGCAGTTCTTC
TRBJ1-2 - TRBV6-8 large CASSYKAPAYGYTF TGTGCCAGCAGTTACAAGGCGCCCGCCTATGGCTACACCTTC
TRBJ1-5 TRBD1 TRBV11-1 - CASSLYSQGAGDQPQHF TGTGCCAGCAGCTTGTATTCCCAGGGGGCCGGGGATCAGCCCCAGCATTTT
TRBJ2-5 - TRBV11-3 large CASSLVGGGETQYF TGTGCCAGCAGCTTAGTTGGGGGTGGAGAGACCCAGTACTTC
TRBJ2-7 - TRBV19 - CASSRGDYEQYF TGTGCCAGTAGCCGGGGAGACTACGAGCAGTACTTC
TRBJ2-3 - TRBV30 - CAWSLGWGTDTQYF TGTGCCTGGAGTTTAGGGTGGGGTACAGATACGCAGTATTTT
TRBJ2-3 - TRBV5-1 - CASSPWQGLSTDTQYF TGCGCCAGCAGCCCTTGGCAGGGGCTTAGCACAGATACGCAGTATTTT